Presented here are 22 T cell receptor beta chains from one specimen sequenced in a study of CD8 T cells in Susac syndrome. Random hexamers primed reverse transcription of about 0.45 to 1 ug RNA. From the immunoSEQ multiplex PCR reads, TCRdb called clonotypes with MiXCR, one entry per CDR3 protein. Among tens of thousands of distinct CDR3 sequences listed, roughly 95% were seen once. The sample comprised CD8+ T cells from PBMCs. Receptor source: a human donor with Susac syndrome.

The chain carries TRBV11-2 and TRBJ2-1; 11 bases agree with TRBD2. Looked up from germline, CDR1 is SGHAT and CDR2 is FQNNGV. The CDR3 spans 17 residues. V lost 0 bases and J lost 2; bases outside the gene matches: 3. The CDR3 DNA is TGTGCCAGCAGCTTAGATCCACTAGCGGGGGCCTACAATGAGCAGTTCTTC. This translates into CASSLDPLAGAYNEQFF.

The chain employs TRBV16 and TRBJ1-2; no clear D gene. The V gene lost 0 bases and the J gene lost 6 bases, with 8 bases spanning the gap. This CDR3 has 13 residues. The germline gives CDR1 KGHSY, CDR2 FQNENV. CDR3 amino acids: CASSQSKSNGYTF. The CDR3 DNA follows: TGTGCCAGCAGCCAATCGAAAAGTAATGGCTACACCTTC.

The V and J genes are TRBV25-1 and TRBJ2-7; D call uncertain. Between the trimmed V and J ends, which lost 7 bases and 2 bases, there was a span of 12 bases. CDR3 length equals 13 residues. Germline-derived CDR1 and CDR2 are MGHDK and SYGVNS. The CDR3 sequence is CASTPTDAYEQYF. Written as DNA, the CDR3 is TGTGCCAGCACTCCGACGGACGCCTACGAGCAGTACTTC.

V gene TRBV7-2 combines with J gene TRBJ1-1; D perhaps matches TRBD1 (6 bases). Germline V gives CDR1 SGHTA, CDR2 FQGNSA. V shed 4 bases and J shed 5 bases, with 17 bases lying between them. The CDR3 runs 15 residues. CDR3 coding DNA: TGTGCCAGCAGCTCCAGGGACATTGCTTGGACTGAAGCTTTCTTT. This translates into CASSSRDIAWTEAFF.

This chain uses TRBV12-3 or TRBV12-4 with TRBJ1-1; D is possibly TRBD1 (6 bases). The V gene lost 1 base and the J gene lost 10 bases, with 10 bases spanning the gap. There are 12 residues in the CDR3. The CDR3 spells CASSLGATGAFF. The CDR3, as DNA: TGTGCCAGCAGTTTAGGTGCGACAGGAGCTTTCTTT.

This chain joins TRBV7-2 and TRBJ1-6, with D tentatively TRBD1 (5 bases). CDR3 length equals 14 residues. Deletions cut 4 bases from V and 2 bases from J, with 6 bases between. Germline CDR1 and CDR2: SGHTA and FQGNSA. CDR3 coding DNA: TGTGCCAGCAGCTACAGGCCCTATAATTCACCCCTCCACTTT. Its translation: CASSYRPYNSPLHF.

V usage is TRBV6-1 and J usage is TRBJ2-7; D is unclear. Germline assignment: CDR1 MNHNS and CDR2 SASEGT. Trimming pared 4 bases from V and 3 bases from J, leaving 7 bases between. The CDR3 length is 12 residues. The DNA of the CDR3 is TGTGCCAGCAGTGTAACAATCTACGAGCAGTACTTC. Its protein is CASSVTIYEQYF.

The chain is built from TRBV12-3 or TRBV12-4 and TRBJ1-1; no firm D call. This CDR3 spans 14 amino acids. V was shortened by 8 bases and J by 0 bases, with 13 bases between the two germline ends. CDR3 nucleotide sequence: TGTGCCAGCGCTAGCGGATACATGAACACTGAAGCTTTCTTT. Residues: CASASGYMNTEAFF.

V is TRBV6-2 or TRBV6-3 and J is TRBJ2-7; D is unresolved. This CDR3 spans 12 amino acids. CDR1 is MNHEY and CDR2 is SVGEGT in the germline V gene. Trimming pared 8 bases from V and 5 bases from J, leaving 13 bases between. The CDR3 loop is CASGRPRDEQYF. The CDR3 DNA is TGTGCCAGCGGTCGTCCCCGGGACGAGCAGTACTTC.

This chain uses TRBV7-9 with TRBJ2-5; tentatively, D is TRBD2 (5 bases). The length of the CDR3 is 12 residues. Trimming stripped 9 bases from V and 5 bases from J, with 13 bases between. Germline values: CDR1 SEHNR, CDR2 FQNEAQ (reference sequence). CDR3 sequence: CASESRRETQYF. CDR3 DNA: TGTGCCAGTGAAAGTAGGAGGGAGACCCAGTACTTC.

The chain links TRBV3-1 to TRBJ2-7; perhaps TRBD1 as D (5 bases). Trimming pared 3 bases from V and 3 bases from J, leaving 9 bases between. Germline assignment: CDR1 LGHDT and CDR2 YNNKEL (reference sequence). This CDR3 contains 13 residues. The CDR3 bases are TGTGCCAGCAGCCACGACAGCCTCTACGAGCAGTACTTC. Translation gives CASSHDSLYEQYF.

This rearrangement joins TRBV21-1 to TRBJ2-5; TRBD1, the table's D call, lacks a check against the DNA. TRBV21-1 is shown as a pseudogene. The CDR3 runs to 14 residues. CDR3 amino acids: CASSYKQGKETQYF. The DNA of the CDR3 is TGTGCCAGCAGTTACAAACAGGGAAAGGAGACCCAGTACTTC.

The J gene is TRBJ2-7, the V gene TRBV11-2; possibly TRBD1 for D (8 bases). The CDR3 sequence is 14 residues long. CDR1 is SGHAT, CDR2 FQNNGV, per germline. Trimming shortened V by 5 bases and J by 7 bases, and 18 bases separated the two germline ends. CDR3 coding DNA: TGTGCCAGCAGCCCGAGACAGGGGCGGGGGGAGCAGTACTTC. It is translated as CASSPRQGRGEQYF.

The J gene is TRBJ1-5, the V gene TRBV2; D is possibly TRBD1 (5 bases). The germline V gene encodes CDR1 SNHLY and CDR2 FYNNEI. Trimming pared 6 bases from V and 3 bases from J, leaving 9 bases between. The CDR3 spans 13 residues. The CDR3 spells CASRGRINQPQHF. The CDR3 region has the DNA TGTGCCAGCAGGGGACGAATCAATCAGCCCCAGCATTTT.

The chain is built from TRBV27 and TRBJ2-2; tentative D call: TRBD1 (6 bases). Trimming took off 0 bases at V and 1 base at J, with 6 bases between the two ends. The V gene's germline CDR1 is MNHEY and CDR2 SMNVEV (reference sequence). The CDR3 has 15 residues. The CDR3 protein is CASSLSRGNTGELFF. The CDR3 DNA reads as TGTGCCAGCAGTTTATCCAGGGGGAACACCGGGGAGCTGTTTTTT.

This chain connects TRBV6-2 or TRBV6-3 to TRBJ2-1, with D perhaps matching TRBD2 (5 bases). Germline-derived CDR1 and CDR2 are MNHEY and SVGEGT. This CDR3 is 13 amino acids long. The ends were cut back, 5 bases at V and 10 bases at J, with 15 bases in the middle. CDR3 amino acids: CASSARSGYEQFF. The DNA of the CDR3 is TGTGCCAGCAGTGCCCGATCGGGATACGAGCAGTTCTTC.

This chain joins TRBV6-5 and TRBJ1-6; no clear D gene. The CDR3 covers 14 residues. The germline V gene encodes CDR1 MNHEY and CDR2 SVGAGI. V was shortened by 2 bases and J by 12 bases, with 14 bases between the two germline ends. The CDR3 bases are TGTGCCAGCAGTTACGCGGGGAGTTATAGACCCCTCCACTTT. This translates into CASSYAGSYRPLHF.

This chain uses TRBV6-2 or TRBV6-3 with TRBJ2-5; 9 bases are shared with TRBD1. With V trimmed by 4 bases and J by 10 bases, 19 bases remained unmatched. Germline loops: CDR1 MNHEY, CDR2 SVGEGT. The CDR3 has 17 residues. The CDR3 DNA follows: TGTGCCAGCAGTTCGTCCCGGGACAGGGACCTTGTTCGAGACCAGTACTTC. Amino acid sequence: CASSSSRDRDLVRDQYF.

The CDR3, as DNA: TGTGCCAGCAGCGAGAACAGGGGGACCTACGAGCAGTACTTC. Translated, it gives CASSENRGTYEQYF. V usage is TRBV9 and J usage is TRBJ2-7, with 8 bases fitting TRBD1. Germline V gene lookup returns CDR1 SGDLS and CDR2 YYNGEE. The CDR3 runs to 14 residues. J was trimmed by 2 bases and V by 3 bases; bases with no gene match: 4. The full variable domain, in which reference TRBV9 and TRBJ2-7 provide the parts outside the CDR3, is DSGVTQTPKHLITATGQRVTLRCSPRSGDLSVYWYQQSLDQGLQFLIQYYNGEERAKGNILERFSAQQFPDLHSELNLSSLELGDSALYFCASSENRGTYEQYFGPGTRLTVT.

The chain combines TRBV27 with TRBJ1-5; D is uncertain. Trimming took off 8 bases at V and 5 bases at J, with 10 bases between the two ends. This CDR3 has 12 residues. The V gene's germline CDR1 is MNHEY and CDR2 SMNVEV (reference sequence). The CDR3 protein is CASGRLDQPQHF. DNA for the CDR3: TGTGCCAGCGGGCGACTGGATCAGCCCCAGCATTTT.

This chain joins TRBV7-9 and TRBJ2-7, with D possibly called TRBD1 or TRBD2 (5 bases each). The V end lost 5 bases, the J end lost 5 bases, and 10 bases lay between the germline ends. Germline values: CDR1 SEHNR, CDR2 FQNEAQ (reference sequence). The CDR3 has 12 amino acids. As DNA, the CDR3 is TGTGCCAGCAGCGGGACGTCTGACGAGCAGTACTTC. Translated, it gives CASSGTSDEQYF.

The rearrangement links TRBV12-3 or TRBV12-4 to TRBJ1-5; D uncertain. The CDR3 loop spans 14 amino acids. V lost 6 bases to trimming and J lost 3 bases, with 12 bases between them. The CDR3 spells CASSKGGVNQPQHF. CDR3 DNA: TGTGCCAGCAGCAAAGGAGGAGTCAATCAGCCCCAGCATTTT.